These T cell receptor beta chains were read from a single sample in a study of T-cell memory formation after mild COVID-19. MiXCR, applied by TCRdb to the 5' RACE reads, yields one record per CDR3 protein. The repertoire holds roughly 560,000 distinct CDR3 sequences, with around 21% as singletons. The sample comprised PBMCs or a T cell subset sorted from them (not recorded which). The receptors come from an adult woman who had mild COVID-19 (a few samples of this study predate the infection). Cell type and time point are not known. The CDR3 runs from the conserved cysteine through the conserved F or W. Fields, in order: D gene, clone size, J gene, V gene, CDR3 DNA, CDR3 protein. D genes are given only for firm matches. Clone sizes are given selectively: once, few, many, or a class where the clone is expanded.

D: NA
size: NA
J: TRBJ1-5
V: TRBV20-1
DNA: TGCAGTGCCCCGACAGTTAGCAATCAGCCCCAGCATTTT
CDR3: CSAPTVSNQPQHF

D: NA
size: NA
J: TRBJ2-5
V: TRBV7-2
DNA: TGTGCCAGCAGCTTAGCGGGAGAGCGGGAGACCCAGTACTTC
CDR3: CASSLAGERETQYF

D: NA
size: few
J: TRBJ2-3
V: TRBV11-2
DNA: TGTGCCAGCAGCTTAGTGGGGGGAGGCCCCACAGATACGCAGTATTTT
CDR3: CASSLVGGGPTDTQYF

D: NA
size: few
J: TRBJ2-7
V: TRBV5-6
DNA: TGTGCCAGCAGCTTGGGGGCTAGGCAATCCTACGAGCAGTACTTC
CDR3: CASSLGARQSYEQYF

D: NA
size: NA
J: TRBJ2-7
V: TRBV5-1
DNA: TGCGCCAGCAGCCCTTATCTCCCCTACGAGCAGTACTTC
CDR3: CASSPYLPYEQYF

D: TRBD1
size: NA
J: TRBJ1-1
V: TRBV18
DNA: TGTGCCAGCTCACGCACCGGGACAGGGGAGTCTGAAGCTTTCTTT
CDR3: CASSRTGTGESEAFF

D: NA
size: NA
J: TRBJ2-2
V: TRBV5-6
DNA: TGTGCCAGCAGCTTGGGGCAGGGCTTATACACCGGGGAGCTGTTTTTT
CDR3: CASSLGQGLYTGELFF

D: TRBD1
size: many
J: TRBJ2-5
V: TRBV7-2
DNA: TGTGCCAGCAGCTCTGGTTCTTGGGGACAGAAAGAGACCCAGTACTTC
CDR3: CASSSGSWGQKETQYF

D: NA
size: NA
J: TRBJ2-2
V: TRBV4-3
DNA: TGCGCCAGCAGCCAAATACCTGGGACGGTCAACACCGGGGAGCTGTTTTTT
CDR3: CASSQIPGTVNTGELFF

D: TRBD2
size: many
J: TRBJ2-1
V: TRBV20-1
DNA: TGCAGTGCGATCGGGACTAGCGGGAGTATTTCCTACAATGAGCAGTTCTTC
CDR3: CSAIGTSGSISYNEQFF

D: TRBD2
size: NA
J: TRBJ2-5
V: TRBV2
DNA: TGTGCCAGCACCGCCTCGACTAGCGATCAAGAGACCCAGTACTTC
CDR3: CASTASTSDQETQYF

D: NA
size: many
J: TRBJ2-5
V: TRBV7-2
DNA: TGTGCCAGCAGCCCCTCGGTGACCCAGTACTTC
CDR3: CASSPSVTQYF

D: NA
size: NA
J: TRBJ1-1
V: TRBV15
DNA: TGTGCCACCACTTTTGGGGGGGACACTGAAGCTTTCTTT
CDR3: CATTFGGDTEAFF

D: NA
size: few
J: TRBJ1-1
V: TRBV18
DNA: TGTGCCAGCTCACTTCGGGGTCTGTCTGCAGCTTTCTTT
CDR3: CASSLRGLSAAFF

D: NA
size: many
J: TRBJ2-7
V: TRBV12-3/TRBV12-4
DNA: TGTGCCAGCAGCCGGGCAGCCGGCTACGAGCAGTACTTC
CDR3: CASSRAAGYEQYF

D: NA
size: NA
J: TRBJ2-1
V: TRBV29-1
DNA: TGCAGCGTTGATCGGGGATTCTCCTACAATGAGCAGTTCTTC
CDR3: CSVDRGFSYNEQFF

D: NA
size: NA
J: TRBJ2-7
V: TRBV2
DNA: TGTGCCAGCGTAGACGTGACAACTCCTACCTACGAGCAGTACTTC
CDR3: CASVDVTTPTYEQYF

D: TRBD1
size: NA
J: TRBJ2-5
V: TRBV7-9
DNA: TGTGCCAGCAGCTCAACCGGGACAGGCCTACAAGAGACCCAGTACTTC
CDR3: CASSSTGTGLQETQYF

D: TRBD2
size: few
J: TRBJ2-6
V: TRBV29-1
DNA: TGCAGCGTTGTCGCGGGAGGCCGAGGGGCCAACGTCCTGACTTTC
CDR3: CSVVAGGRGANVLTF

D: NA
size: few
J: TRBJ2-3
V: TRBV9
DNA: TGTGCCAGCAGCGTAGGTGGACAGCCCCTCACAGATACGCAGTATTTT
CDR3: CASSVGGQPLTDTQYF

D: NA
size: NA
J: TRBJ2-7
V: TRBV5-1
DNA: TGCGCCAGCAGATCCGACGCCTCCTACGAGCAGTACTTC
CDR3: CASRSDASYEQYF

D: TRBD2
size: few
J: TRBJ2-5
V: TRBV29-1
DNA: TGCAGCGTTGGCGTGACGGGGGGGGGTCGGGAGACCCAGTACTTC
CDR3: CSVGVTGGGRETQYF

D: NA
size: NA
J: TRBJ1-2
V: TRBV20-1
DNA: TGCAGTGCCCGACAGAACTATGGCTACACCTTC
CDR3: CSARQNYGYTF

D: NA
size: few
J: TRBJ1-1
V: TRBV7-9
DNA: TGTGCCAGCACCCCTGCTTTCTTT
CDR3: CASTPAFF

D: NA
size: NA
J: TRBJ1-5
V: TRBV9
DNA: TGTGCCAGCAGCGTAGCTCTCAGCCCAGTCAATCAGCCCCAGCATTTT
CDR3: CASSVALSPVNQPQHF

D: NA
size: NA
J: TRBJ2-2
V: TRBV7-3
DNA: TGTGCCAGCAGCTTAAGACGGAACACCGGGGAGCTGTTTTTT
CDR3: CASSLRRNTGELFF

D: TRBD2
size: NA
J: TRBJ2-1
V: TRBV28
DNA: TGTGCCAGCGGGGCGGGAGGAGTCGATGAGCAGTTCTTC
CDR3: CASGAGGVDEQFF

D: NA
size: NA
J: TRBJ1-1
V: TRBV12-3/TRBV12-4
DNA: TGTGCCAGCAGTTTGGAAGGGGACGGGTACACTGAAGCTTTCTTT
CDR3: CASSLEGDGYTEAFF

D: TRBD1
size: few
J: TRBJ1-2
V: TRBV5-6
DNA: TGTGCCAGCAGCTTGGAGACAGGGTTTAACTATGGCTACACCTTC
CDR3: CASSLETGFNYGYTF

D: TRBD2
size: few
J: TRBJ2-7
V: TRBV28
DNA: TGTGCCAGCAGGGAGGGGCTAGCGGGGGAAAACTACGAGCAGTACTTC
CDR3: CASREGLAGENYEQYF

D: NA
size: few
J: TRBJ2-3
V: TRBV7-2
DNA: TGTGCCACCCGAGGTTCCCCCGCTGATACGCAGTATTTT
CDR3: CATRGSPADTQYF

D: NA
size: few
J: TRBJ1-5
V: TRBV7-6
DNA: TGTGCCAGCAGCCCTTCGACAGCCCCAGAGCCCCAGCATTTT
CDR3: CASSPSTAPEPQHF